These 23 T cell receptor beta chains were sequenced from one sample in a study of blood T cell repertoires in COVID-19 (dated by TCRdb to 2018 to 2021). The method behind the library was the immunoSEQ multiplex PCR assay. The source is immuneACCESS, and TCRdb retained only in-frame sequences with V and J called. Part of the clones is not carried over; for the studies checked, unresolved V genes explain less than half of this, and the remainder is unexplained. This sample lists 55,000 to 75,000 clones; about 81% were detected once. Around 9.2% of the sample rests with the top ten. The specimen sequenced was peripheral blood. The receptors here all came from a human donor in a cohort sampled during active COVID-19.

This chain links TRBV19 with TRBJ2-2; 9 nucleotides agree with TRBD2. Losses at the gene ends were 5 bases for V and 5 bases for J; bases not matched to a gene: 15. The germline V gene encodes CDR1 LNHDA and CDR2 SQIVND (reference sequence). The CDR3 is 18 amino acids. In DNA form, the CDR3 reads TGTGCCAGTAGTCCCCAGCGGGAGGCCCTCCTCGGAACCGGGGAGCTGTTTTTT. The encoded protein is CASSPQREALLGTGELFF.

This sequence joins TRBV19 and TRBJ1-3; D gene uncertain. CDR1 and CDR2 (germline): LNHDA, SQIVND (reference sequence). The V end lost 6 bases, the J end lost 0 bases, and 9 bases lay between the germline ends. The length of the CDR3 is 14 residues. The CDR3 region has the DNA TGTGCCAGTAGGACATCAGCCTCTGGAAACACCATATATTTT. This encodes CASRTSASGNTIYF.

The V and J genes are TRBV11-2 and TRBJ1-2; 7 nucleotides agree with TRBD1. Germline CDR1 reads SGHAT; CDR2 reads FQNNGV. Unmatched junction bases numbered 5, after V lost 5 bases and J lost 5 bases. The CDR3 covers 13 residues. CDR3 nucleotides: TGTGCCAGCAGCCCCGGGGACAGATATGGCTACACCTTC. Protein: CASSPGDRYGYTF.

The chain has TRBV6-6 and TRBJ2-7; possible D gene TRBD1, 6 bases. V was cut by 4 bases and J by 2 bases, with 15 bases left in between. CDR3 length equals 15 residues. The germline V gene encodes CDR1 MNHNY and CDR2 SVGAGI (reference sequence). The CDR3 DNA follows: TGTGCCAGCAGTTCTAGACAGGACTCCCCCTACGAGCAGTACTTC. Encoded protein: CASSSRQDSPYEQYF.

The rearrangement uses TRBV7-8 and TRBJ2-1; 13 bases fit TRBD2. The ends lost 5 bases at V and 6 bases at J; junction bases unmatched: 7. The CDR3 is 16 residues long. Germline V gives CDR1 SGHVS, CDR2 FQNEAQ. CDR3 nucleotide sequence: TGTGCCAGCAGCCCTTCAAGGACTAGCGGGAGCAATGAGCAGTTCTTC. As protein: CASSPSRTSGSNEQFF.

This clone was seen once. The rearrangement uses TRBV28 and TRBJ1-6; 7 bases align to TRBD1. The length of the CDR3 is 16 residues. With V trimmed by 3 bases and J by 2 bases, 4 bases remained unmatched. Germline V gives CDR1 MDHEN, CDR2 SYDVKM. The CDR3 region has the DNA TGTGCCAGCAGTTTGACAGGGCAGACCTATAATTCACCCCTCCACTTT. As protein: CASSLTGQTYNSPLHF.

The chain links TRBV4-1 to TRBJ2-7, with TRBD2 matching 11 bases. Germline V gene sequence: CDR1 MGHRA, CDR2 YSYEKL. The CDR3 loop spans 16 amino acids. Trimming cost V 0 bases and J 9 bases; bases outside gene matches: 10. Here the CDR3 reads CASSQDSTSGALGQYF. CDR3 in DNA: TGCGCCAGCAGCCAAGACTCGACTAGCGGGGCCCTCGGGCAGTACTTC.

This clone was observed a few times. This chain joins TRBV4-3 and TRBJ2-2, with D hard to call. The CDR3 runs to 16 residues. Trimming took off 0 bases at V and 3 bases at J, with 11 bases between the two ends. Germline CDR1 is LGHNA and CDR2 is YSLEER. The CDR3 loop is CASSQEGSIYTGELFF. As DNA, the CDR3 is TGCGCCAGCAGCCAAGAGGGTAGCATATACACCGGGGAGCTGTTTTTT.

This chain uses TRBV19 with TRBJ1-1; 7 bases are a match to TRBD1. The length of the CDR3 is 15 residues. Germline CDR1 and CDR2: LNHDA and SQIVND (reference sequence). After removal of 4 bases from V and 5 bases from J, the junction contained 10 bases not matched to a gene. CDR3 nucleotide sequence: TGTGCCAGTAGTAGGGTCTCGACAGGGAGTACTGAAGCTTTCTTT. This sequence encodes CASSRVSTGSTEAFF. Based on the CDR3 plus reference TRBV19 and TRBJ1-1, the full variable domain is DGGITQSPKYLFRKEGQNVTLSCEQNLNHDAMYWYRQDPGQGLRLIYYSQIVNDFQKGDIAEGYSVSREKKESFPLTVTSAQKNPTAFYLCASSRVSTGSTEAFFGQGTRLTVV.

This chain connects TRBV5-1 to TRBJ1-1, with D hard to call. The CDR3 has 15 amino acids. Between the trimmed V and J ends, which lost 0 bases and 1 base, there was a span of 10 bases. Looked up from germline, CDR1 is SGHRS and CDR2 is YFSETQ. The CDR3 nucleotides are TGCGCCAGCAGCTTGGATATCTCCCCGAACACTGAAGCTTTCTTT. It yields the protein CASSLDISPNTEAFF.

The chain's CDR3 is CASRRRENTEAFF. The CDR3 bases are TGCGCCAGCAGGCGACGGGAGAACACTGAAGCTTTCTTT. The rearrangement links TRBV5-1 to TRBJ1-1; D gene uncertain. Trimming removed 5 bases at V and 1 base at J, with 9 bases between. Germline assignment: CDR1 SGHRS and CDR2 YFSETQ. This CDR3 contains 13 residues.

The chain links TRBV25-1 to TRBJ1-2; D is possibly TRBD1 (5 bases). Deletions cut 6 bases from V and 6 bases from J, with 17 bases between. The CDR3 is 14 amino acids. From germline, CDR1 is MGHDK and CDR2 SYGVNS. The CDR3 here is CASSPAGGDDGYTF. For the CDR3, the DNA is TGTGCCAGCAGCCCCGCGGGAGGGGACGATGGCTACACCTTC.

V usage is TRBV30 and J usage is TRBJ1-2, with D possibly matching TRBD1 (5 bases). CDR3 length equals 12 residues. Germline values: CDR1 GTSNPN, CDR2 SVGIG (reference sequence). Trimming removed 2 bases at V and 7 bases at J, with 11 bases between. DNA of the CDR3: TGTGCCTGGAGTAAGGGGACTGGTGGCTACACCTTC. Protein sequence: CAWSKGTGGYTF.

The chain employs TRBV28 and TRBJ2-7; 8 bases line up with TRBD1. The CDR3 contains 15 residues. V was clipped by 5 bases and J by 8 bases; unmatched bases: 14. Per germline, CDR1 MDHEN and CDR2 SYDVKM. The CDR3 loop is CASSQTPGQVNKQYF. The DNA for the CDR3 is TGTGCCAGCAGTCAAACTCCGGGACAGGTGAATAAGCAGTACTTC.

V and J are TRBV6-5 and TRBJ1-2; 9 bases match TRBD1. The CDR3 has 14 residues. V shed 6 bases and J 6 bases; nucleotides not matched to a gene: 8. From germline, CDR1 is MNHEY and CDR2 SVGAGI. The CDR3 protein is CASSPFGTGNGYTF. The CDR3 DNA reads as TGTGCCAGCAGCCCCTTCGGGACAGGGAATGGCTACACCTTC.

In this sample, this clone turned up once. The chain uses TRBV2 and TRBJ1-1; D is possibly TRBD1 (5 bases). V gave up 3 bases and J gave up 1 base, with 9 bases separating them. From germline, CDR1 is SNHLY and CDR2 FYNNEI. The CDR3 has 14 amino acids. CDR3 coding DNA: TGTGCCAGCAGTGATAACAGGCGGAACACTGAAGCTTTCTTT. As protein: CASSDNRRNTEAFF.

This clone came up a few times. The CDR3 reads CASSQRSPEKLFF. CDR3 DNA: TGTGCCAGCAGCCAGCGATCCCCTGAAAAACTGTTTTTT. The chain employs TRBV3-1 (or the pseudogene TRBV3-2) and TRBJ1-4; D is undetermined. Germline CDR1 reads LGHDT; CDR2 reads YNNKEL (reference sequence). Deletions cut 3 bases from V and 7 bases from J, with 9 bases between. The CDR3 is 13 amino acids.

The chain carries TRBV24-1 and TRBJ2-3; 8 nucleotides match TRBD2. The CDR3 covers 16 residues. The junction had 8 bases not matched to a gene; V was cut back by 5 bases and J by 2 bases. Germline V gives CDR1 KGHDR, CDR2 SFDVKD. In DNA form, the CDR3 reads TGTGCCACCAGTGGAATCATAGCGGGAAACACAGATACGCAGTATTTT. It codes for CATSGIIAGNTDTQYF.

This chain joins TRBV10-3 and TRBJ2-7, with 7 positions matching TRBD1. V trimming: 0 bases; J trimming: 7 bases; junction bases outside the gene matches: 12. This CDR3 region has 16 residues. The V gene's germline CDR1 is ENHRY and CDR2 SYGVKD. DNA for the CDR3: TGTGCCATCAGTGAGTCCCCGACAGGGCGATTTGGGGAGCAGTACTTC. It encodes CAISESPTGRFGEQYF.

The chain couples TRBV15 to TRBJ2-3, with 9 bases identical to TRBD1. The CDR3 has 16 amino acids. Trimming removed 3 bases from V and 5 bases from J; junction bases left unmatched: 9. Germline values: CDR1 LNHNV, CDR2 YYDKDF (reference sequence). This CDR3 is CATSRTGTGYGDTQYF. The CDR3 DNA reads as TGTGCCACCAGCAGGACCGGGACAGGGTATGGAGATACGCAGTATTTT.

The CDR3 here is CATSRDPVQPIYTF. DNA of the CDR3: TGTGCCACCAGCAGAGATCCTGTACAGCCTATTTACACCTTC. This chain connects TRBV15 to TRBJ1-2; D not certain. This CDR3 comprises 14 residues. V was cut by 0 bases and J by 11 bases, with 16 bases left in between. Germline V gene lookup returns CDR1 LNHNV and CDR2 YYDKDF (reference sequence).

This clone was observed once. This rearrangement joins TRBV27 to TRBJ2-5; 8 bases line up with TRBD1. CDR3 length equals 13 residues. V gave up 7 bases and J gave up 6 bases; unmatched junction bases: 7. The germline V gene has CDR1 MNHEY and CDR2 SMNVEV (reference sequence). Here the CDR3 DNA reads TGTGCCAGCACCTCGACAGGGGTTAAGACCCAGTACTTC. Translated: CASTSTGVKTQYF.

The chain's CDR3 is CATSDPFTGEQFF. The CDR3 DNA reads TGTGCCACCAGTGATCCCTTCACGGGAGAGCAGTTCTTC. This rearrangement joins TRBV24-1 to TRBJ2-1, with a possible D match to TRBD2 (5 bases). This CDR3 region has 13 residues. V lost 3 bases and J 10 bases, leaving 12 bases between the germline ends. The germline V gene has CDR1 KGHDR and CDR2 SFDVKD.